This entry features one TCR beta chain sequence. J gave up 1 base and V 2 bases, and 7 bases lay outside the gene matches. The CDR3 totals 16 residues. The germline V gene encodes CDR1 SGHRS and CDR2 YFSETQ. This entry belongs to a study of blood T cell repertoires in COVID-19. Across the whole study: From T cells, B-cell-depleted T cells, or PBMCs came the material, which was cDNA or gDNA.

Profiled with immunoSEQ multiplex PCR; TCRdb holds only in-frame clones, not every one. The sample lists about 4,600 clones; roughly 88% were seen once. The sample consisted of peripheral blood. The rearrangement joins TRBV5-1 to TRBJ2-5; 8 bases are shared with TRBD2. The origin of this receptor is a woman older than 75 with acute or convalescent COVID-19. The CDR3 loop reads CASSFAGGGSQETQYF. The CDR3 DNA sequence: TGCGCCAGCAGCTTCGCTGGCGGGGGGAGCCAAGAGACCCAGTACTTC.